The sample holds a few counts of the clone carrying this TCR beta chain. The antigen is unknown. The source of the sample is a study of response to subunit inactivated influenza vaccine. One entry per CDR3 protein, called by TCRdb with MiXCR from the RT-PCR reads. The sample lists 700,000 to 900,000 distinct CDR3 sequences; approximately 22% were seen once. Trimming took 1 base from V and 6 from J, leaving 9 bases between them. CDR3 length equals 13 residues. Germline V lookup: CDR1 LGHDT, CDR2 YNNKEL (reference sequence). Study-wide points: Authors suggested seasonal influenza vaccinations each recruit few new T cells.

The sequence came from a man aged 45 to 65 who received an inactivated influenza vaccine. V usage is TRBV3-1 and J usage is TRBJ1-1; D is undetermined. Sequencing used PBMCs from blood, obtained 5 days after vaccination. The CDR3 nucleotides read TGTGCCAGCAGCCAAGGGGGTTTCGCTGAAGCTTTCTTT. Translation gives CASSQGGFAEAFF.